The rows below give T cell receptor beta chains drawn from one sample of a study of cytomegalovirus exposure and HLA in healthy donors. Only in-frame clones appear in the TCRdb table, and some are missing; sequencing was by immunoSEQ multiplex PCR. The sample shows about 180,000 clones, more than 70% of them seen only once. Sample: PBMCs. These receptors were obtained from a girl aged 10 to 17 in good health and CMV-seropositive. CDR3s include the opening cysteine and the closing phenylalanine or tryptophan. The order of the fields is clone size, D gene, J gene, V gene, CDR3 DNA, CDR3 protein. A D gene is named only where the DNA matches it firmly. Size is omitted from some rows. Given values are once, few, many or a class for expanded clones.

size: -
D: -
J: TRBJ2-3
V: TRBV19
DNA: TGTGCCAGTAGTAACACAGCGGAGGACACAGATACGCAGTATTTT
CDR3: CASSNTAEDTDTQYF

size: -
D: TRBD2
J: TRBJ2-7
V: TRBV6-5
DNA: TGTGCCAGCAGTCGCGGGACTAGCGGGAGCTACGAGCAGTACTTC
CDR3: CASSRGTSGSYEQYF

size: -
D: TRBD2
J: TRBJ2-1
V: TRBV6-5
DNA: TGTGCCAGCAGTTACTCTAGCAGCGGGAGATACAATGAGCAGTTCTTC
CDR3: CASSYSSSGRYNEQFF

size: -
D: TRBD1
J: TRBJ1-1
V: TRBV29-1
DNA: TGCAGCGTTTTACAAGGACAGGGCGGGTGGGCTTTCTTT
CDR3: CSVLQGQGGWAFF

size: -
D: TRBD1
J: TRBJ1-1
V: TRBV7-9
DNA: TGTGCCAGCAGCTTAGCGCGAGTGACAGGGGCCGCCGAAGCTTTCTTT
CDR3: CASSLARVTGAAEAFF

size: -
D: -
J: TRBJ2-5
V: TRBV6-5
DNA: TGTGCCAGCAGTCCGGAGGGGCGGGCCCAGTACTTC
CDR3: CASSPEGRAQYF

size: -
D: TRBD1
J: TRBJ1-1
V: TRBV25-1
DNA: TGTGCCAGCAGTGAGCAGACAGGGGGGAACACTGAAGCTTTCTTT
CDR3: CASSEQTGGNTEAFF

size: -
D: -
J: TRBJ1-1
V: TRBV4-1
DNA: TGCGCCAGCAGCCAAGGTCAGGAAGGAACTGAAGCTTTCTTT
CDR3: CASSQGQEGTEAFF

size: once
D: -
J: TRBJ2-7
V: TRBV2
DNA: TGTGCCAGCAGGCCCCGGATAGCGTCCTACGAGCAGTACTTC
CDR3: CASRPRIASYEQYF

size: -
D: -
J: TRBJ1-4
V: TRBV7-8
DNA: TGTGCCAGCAGCTTAATGGCAGGGTATAATGAAAAACTGTTTTTT
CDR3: CASSLMAGYNEKLFF

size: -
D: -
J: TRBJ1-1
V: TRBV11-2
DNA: TGTGCCAGCAGCCCCGGGGGCACTGAAGCTTTCTTT
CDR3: CASSPGGTEAFF

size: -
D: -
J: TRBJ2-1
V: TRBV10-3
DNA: TGTGCCACCTCTAGCCCAATTCTTTACGATGAGCAGTTCTTC
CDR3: CATSSPILYDEQFF

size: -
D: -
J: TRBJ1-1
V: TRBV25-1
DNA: TGTGCCATCCAACTGGGCCACAACACTGAAGCTTTCTTT
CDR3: CAIQLGHNTEAFF

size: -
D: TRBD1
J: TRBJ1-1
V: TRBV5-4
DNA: TGTGCCAGCATCCCAGACAGGGGAGGAACTGAAGCTTTCTTT
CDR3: CASIPDRGGTEAFF

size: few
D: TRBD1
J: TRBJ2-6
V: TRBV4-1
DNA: TGCGCCAGCAGCCCCCGGACAGGGGGCGTTAGCTCTGGGGCCAACGTCCTGACTTTC
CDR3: CASSPRTGGVSSGANVLTF

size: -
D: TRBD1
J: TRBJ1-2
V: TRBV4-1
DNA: TGCGCCAGCAGCCAAGACGAAAGGACAGGGCCACTTGGCTACACCTTC
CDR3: CASSQDERTGPLGYTF

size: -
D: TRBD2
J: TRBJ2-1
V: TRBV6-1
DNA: TGTGCCAGCGAGCGCCGGACTAGCGGGACCAATGAGCAGTTCTTC
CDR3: CASERRTSGTNEQFF

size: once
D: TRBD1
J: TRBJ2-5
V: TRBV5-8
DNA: TGTGCCAGCGGAGTGGGTGACAGGGGCCAAGAGACCCAGTACTTC
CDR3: CASGVGDRGQETQYF

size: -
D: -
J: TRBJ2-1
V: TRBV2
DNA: TGTGCCAGCAGTCAACAGGGAACGGGGAACAATGAGCAGTTCTTC
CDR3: CASSQQGTGNNEQFF

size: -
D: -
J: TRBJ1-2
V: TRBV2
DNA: TGTGCCAGCAGTTCCCAGGGTCTTAACTATGGCTACACCTTC
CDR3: CASSSQGLNYGYTF

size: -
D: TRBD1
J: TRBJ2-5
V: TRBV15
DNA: TGTGCCACCAGCAGACAGAGGGACAGGCACCAAGAGACCCAGTACTTC
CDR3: CATSRQRDRHQETQYF

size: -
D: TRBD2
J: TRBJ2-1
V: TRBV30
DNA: TGTGCCGGAAGCGGGATCTCTTACAATGAGCAGTTCTTC
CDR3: CAGSGISYNEQFF

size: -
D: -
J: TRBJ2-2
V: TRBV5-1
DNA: TGCGCCAGCAGCTTGGCCGTGGGGAGAGCGGGCTCCGGGGAGCTGTTTTTT
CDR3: CASSLAVGRAGSGELFF

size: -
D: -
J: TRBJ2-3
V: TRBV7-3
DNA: TGTGCCAGCAGCCACTACTCTAACCCCACAGATACGCAGTATTTT
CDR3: CASSHYSNPTDTQYF

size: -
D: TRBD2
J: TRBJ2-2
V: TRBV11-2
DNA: TGTGCCAGCAGCGCGACTAGCGGGAGGGTAACAGGGGAGCTGTTTTTT
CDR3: CASSATSGRVTGELFF

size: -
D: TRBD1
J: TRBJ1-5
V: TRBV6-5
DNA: TGTGCCAGCAGTCGCGGGGACAGCCGCAATCAGCCCCAGCATTTT
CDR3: CASSRGDSRNQPQHF

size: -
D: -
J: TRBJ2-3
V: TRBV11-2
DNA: TGTGCCAGCAACTTCAGGGGTCGAAGCACAGATACGCAGTATTTT
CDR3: CASNFRGRSTDTQYF

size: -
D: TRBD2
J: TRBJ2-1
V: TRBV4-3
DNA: TGCGCCAGCAGCCAAGAAGGTCTACTAGCGGGCTGGCTCCCAACCTACAATGAGCAGTTCTTC
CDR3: CASSQEGLLAGWLPTYNEQFF

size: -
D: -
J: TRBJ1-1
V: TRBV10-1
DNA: TGCGCCAGCAGTGAGTCAAGAGGGCTGAACACTGAAGCTTTCTTT
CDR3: CASSESRGLNTEAFF

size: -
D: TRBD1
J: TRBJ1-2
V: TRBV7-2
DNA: TGTGCCAGCAGCGCTCAGGGGGCGAATGGCTACACCTTC
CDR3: CASSAQGANGYTF

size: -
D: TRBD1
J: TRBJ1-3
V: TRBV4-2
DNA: TGTGCCAGCAGCCAATTTCAGGGGGACGCTGGAATCACCATATATTTT
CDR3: CASSQFQGDAGITIYF

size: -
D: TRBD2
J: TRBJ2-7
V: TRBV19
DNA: TGTGCCAGTAGTCCCCGACTAGCTTCAGGCTACGAGCAGTACTTC
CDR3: CASSPRLASGYEQYF

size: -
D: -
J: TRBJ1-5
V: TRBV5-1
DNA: TGCGCCAGCAGCTTAAATCCGGAGGGCAATCAGCCCCAGCATTTT
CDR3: CASSLNPEGNQPQHF

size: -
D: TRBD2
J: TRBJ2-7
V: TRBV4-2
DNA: TGTGCCAGCAGCCAAGATCAAACTAGCGGGAGTTACGAGCAGTACTTC
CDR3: CASSQDQTSGSYEQYF

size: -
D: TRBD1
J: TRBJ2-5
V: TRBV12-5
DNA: TGTGCTAGTGGTTTGGACCGATACAGGGGGGAGACCCAGTACTTC
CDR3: CASGLDRYRGETQYF

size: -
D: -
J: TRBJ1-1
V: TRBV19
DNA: TGTGCCAGTAGTATAGAACAGAACACTGAAGCTTTCTTT
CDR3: CASSIEQNTEAFF

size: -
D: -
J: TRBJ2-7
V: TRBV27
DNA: TGTGCCAGCAGTTCCCCGGCAGGAAAAACCTACGAGCAGTACTTC
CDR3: CASSSPAGKTYEQYF

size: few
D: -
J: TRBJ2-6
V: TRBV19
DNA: TGTGCCAGTAGTATACAGGTCCCCCGCAGCTCTGGGGCCAACGTCCTGACTTTC
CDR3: CASSIQVPRSSGANVLTF

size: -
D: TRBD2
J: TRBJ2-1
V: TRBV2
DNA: TGTGCCAGCAGACTAGCGGTGTATTTCTACAATGAGCAGTTCTTC
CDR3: CASRLAVYFYNEQFF

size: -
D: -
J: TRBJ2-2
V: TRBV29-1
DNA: TGCAGCGTTGAAACGGGGGTGTCGAGCACCGGGGAGCTGTTTTTT
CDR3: CSVETGVSSTGELFF

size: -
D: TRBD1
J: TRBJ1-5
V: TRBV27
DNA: TGTGCCAGCAGTTTAAGGGGACAGGTAAACCAGCCCCAGCATTTT
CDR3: CASSLRGQVNQPQHF

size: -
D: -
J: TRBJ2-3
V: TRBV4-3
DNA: TGCGCCAGCAGCCACGCGGGCTCGGTGGATACGCAGTATTTT
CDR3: CASSHAGSVDTQYF

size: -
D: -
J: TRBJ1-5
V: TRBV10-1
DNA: TGCGCCAGCAGTGAGGGGTCAGAAGGGCGGGAGCCCCAGCATTTT
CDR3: CASSEGSEGREPQHF

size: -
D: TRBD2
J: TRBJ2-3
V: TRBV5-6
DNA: TGTGCCAGCAGCGAAGATCTAGCGGGCCCCACAGATACGCAGTATTTT
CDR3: CASSEDLAGPTDTQYF

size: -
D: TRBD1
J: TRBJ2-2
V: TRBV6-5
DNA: TGTGCCAGCAGTTACCGGGACAGGGGTTCCGGGGAGCTGTTTTTT
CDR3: CASSYRDRGSGELFF

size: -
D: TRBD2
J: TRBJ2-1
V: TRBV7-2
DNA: TGTGCCAGCAGCTCTAAGGGACTAGGCTCCTACAATGAGCAGTTCTTC
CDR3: CASSSKGLGSYNEQFF

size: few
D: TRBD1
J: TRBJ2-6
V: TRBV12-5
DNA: TGTGCTAGTGCCACAGGGGTTGCCAACGTCCTGACTTTC
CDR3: CASATGVANVLTF

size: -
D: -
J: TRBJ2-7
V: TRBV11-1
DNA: TGTGCCAGCAGCTTAAACCGCGCCTACGAGCAGTACTTC
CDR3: CASSLNRAYEQYF

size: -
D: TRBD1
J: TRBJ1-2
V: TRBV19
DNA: TGTGCCAGTAGTATCGGACAGGGCGATGGCTACACCTTC
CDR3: CASSIGQGDGYTF

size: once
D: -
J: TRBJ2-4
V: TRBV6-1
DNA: TGTGCCAGCAGTGTCAGGAACGCCATTCAGTACTTC
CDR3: CASSVRNAIQYF